The sequence of this T cell receptor beta chain was determined in a study of identifying expanded T cells in peripheral blood. Of note for this clone: Its antigen is undetermined.

Germline V gives CDR1 SGHVS, CDR2 FQNEAQ. The CDR3 sequence is 18 residues long. Trimming at V came to 0 bases and at J to 1 base, leaving 8 bases not matched to a gene. TCRdb keeps only in-frame clones here, not all; method: immunoSEQ multiplex PCR. The sample lists more than 90,000 clones, roughly nine tenths occurring once. Study results and limitations: Clone count variance between two-week samples rose with total template count.

During the collection period, no donor immune events like infections were recorded. The sample was blood. This clonotype was sampled from a person between 18 and 75 years old in good health. This chain connects TRBV7-8 to TRBJ2-2, with TRBD1 matching over 7 bases. The CDR3, as DNA: TGTGCCAGCAGCTTAGCTACAGGGGTGGGTTTGAACACCGGGGAGCTGTTTTTT. Translating gives CASSLATGVGLNTGELFF. The variable domain in full, with the rest retrieved from reference TRBV7-8 and TRBJ2-2, is GAGVSQSPRYKVAKRGQDVALRCDPISGHVSLFWYQQALGQGPEFLTYFQNEAQLDKSGLPSDRFFAERPEGSVSTLKIQRTQQEDSAVYLCASSLATGVGLNTGELFFGEGSRLTVL.